These 24 T cell receptor beta chains came from one sample sequenced in a study of blood T cell repertoires in COVID-19. TCRdb keeps only in-frame clones here, not all; method: immunoSEQ multiplex PCR. The sample consists of 150,000 or so clones, about 80% of them appearing once. Sequencing was carried out using PBMCs or T cells enriched from blood (not recorded which). These receptors were collected from a woman in her sixties who had recovered from COVID-19.

This chain uses TRBV5-1 with TRBJ1-6; the match to TRBD1 covers 9 bases. The CDR3 spans 14 residues. The germline gives CDR1 SGHRS, CDR2 YFSETQ. V lost 3 bases to trimming and J lost 5 bases; unmatched junction nucleotides: 0. CDR3 protein: CASSWTGDNSPLHF. The CDR3 nucleotides read TGCGCCAGCAGCTGGACAGGGGATAATTCACCCCTCCACTTT.

The chain recombines TRBV18 with TRBJ1-1, with TRBD1 matching 7 bases. The CDR3 totals 13 residues. Germline V gene data show CDR1 as KGHSH and CDR2 as LQKENI. The trim removed 3 bases at V and 10 bases at J, leaving 8 bases unmatched. The CDR3 DNA sequence: TGTGCCAGCTCACCGACGGACAGGACAGCAGCTTTCTTT. Its translation: CASSPTDRTAAFF.

The J gene is TRBJ1-5, the V gene TRBV24-1; the D is unclear. This CDR3 region has 16 residues. Germline V CDR1 and CDR2: KGHDR, SFDVKD. V shed 2 bases and J shed 1 base, with 11 bases lying between them. The CDR3 here is CATSDSGKPSNQPQHF. The CDR3 DNA is TGTGCCACCAGTGATTCGGGAAAGCCAAGCAATCAGCCCCAGCATTTT.

J is TRBJ1-5 and V is TRBV29-1; TRBD1 aligns across 9 bases. The CDR3 has 13 residues. Per germline, CDR1 SQVTM and CDR2 ANQGSEA. V gave up 6 bases and J gave up 2 bases; unmatched junction bases: 2. The CDR3 sequence is CSVGQGGNQPQHF. CDR3 nucleotides: TGCAGCGTGGGACAGGGTGGCAATCAGCCCCAGCATTTT. Drawing the rest from reference TRBV29-1 and TRBJ1-5, the complete variable domain is SAVISQKPSRDICQRGTSLTIQCQVDSQVTMMFWYRQQPGQSLTLIATANQGSEATYESGFVIDKFPISRPNLTFSTLTVSNMSPEDSSIYLCSVGQGGNQPQHFGDGTRLSIL.

The chain couples TRBV12-3 or TRBV12-4 to TRBJ2-1; D is undetermined. Trimming left V 6 bases short and J 4 bases short, with 4 bases between. The CDR3 has 11 amino acids. This CDR3 reads CASSGYNEQFF. CDR3 nucleotide sequence: TGTGCCAGCAGCGGTTACAATGAGCAGTTCTTC.

This chain connects TRBV7-2 to TRBJ2-7; D is possibly TRBD2 (7 bases). The CDR3 covers 13 residues. The V gene lost 8 bases and the J gene lost 4 bases, with 15 bases spanning the gap. Per the germline V gene, CDR1 is SGHTA and CDR2 is FQGNSA. DNA of the CDR3: TGTGCCAGCTTGGGGGGGCTAGCGTACGAGCAGTACTTC. Its translation is CASLGGLAYEQYF.

The chain is built from TRBV18 and TRBJ2-5; D is possibly TRBD2 (5 bases). There are 14 residues in the CDR3. The V end lost 2 bases, the J end lost 2 bases, and 9 bases lay between the germline ends. CDR1 is KGHSH, CDR2 LQKENI, per germline. The DNA for the CDR3 is TGTGCCAGCTCACCAGCTAGCCGTCAAGAGACCCAGTACTTC. Amino acid sequence: CASSPASRQETQYF.

The chain has TRBV5-1 and TRBJ2-5; TRBD1 agrees at 8 bases. Germline V lookup: CDR1 SGHRS, CDR2 YFSETQ. The CDR3 runs 13 residues. The J segment lost 3 bases and the V segment lost 4 bases, leaving 2 bases of the junction unmatched. CDR3 sequence: CASSPTGEETQYF. CDR3 sequence (DNA): TGCGCCAGCAGCCCGACAGGGGAAGAGACCCAGTACTTC.

This clone was found once. This chain joins TRBV19 and TRBJ1-1; D remains ambiguous. The length of the CDR3 is 14 residues. V was pared by 5 bases and J by 5 bases, with 15 bases between. CDR1 LNHDA and CDR2 SQIVND come from the germline V gene (reference sequence). The CDR3 region has the DNA TGTGCCAGTAGTCCCAGTAATGGAGGAACTGAAGCTTTCTTT. The encoded protein is CASSPSNGGTEAFF.

This clone has more than one count but fewer than ten. This chain links TRBV24-1 with TRBJ2-1; TRBD1 matches 9 bases. Losses at the gene ends were 4 bases for V and 7 bases for J; bases not matched to a gene: 4. CDR3 length equals 14 residues. Germline-derived CDR1 and CDR2 are KGHDR and SFDVKD. CDR3: CATSDPGTGNEQFF. The CDR3 nucleotides are TGTGCCACCAGTGACCCCGGGACAGGGAATGAGCAGTTCTTC.

The chain combines TRBV5-1 with TRBJ2-2, with D possibly TRBD2 on 5 matching bases. The V gene lost 4 bases and the J gene lost 4 bases, with 14 bases spanning the gap. Germline values: CDR1 SGHRS, CDR2 YFSETQ. The CDR3 runs to 15 residues. The DNA of the CDR3 is TGCGCCAGCAGCGTGACCCCCCGGGGCACCGGGGAGCTGTTTTTT. It translates to CASSVTPRGTGELFF.

The CDR3 spells CAWNLRSSYNEQFF. The CDR3 bases are TGTGCCTGGAATCTGCGGAGCTCCTACAATGAGCAGTTCTTC. The V call is TRBV30, the J call TRBJ2-1; D gene uncertain. The V gene's germline CDR1 is GTSNPN and CDR2 SVGIG (reference sequence). This CDR3 has 14 residues. Deletions cut 4 bases from V and 0 bases from J, with 10 bases between.

This chain uses TRBV12-3 or TRBV12-4 with TRBJ2-1; D is unresolved. The V end was cut by 8 bases, the J end by 10 bases, with 15 bases between. The CDR3 totals 12 residues. CDR3 sequence reads: CASGPLTEEQFF. The CDR3, as DNA: TGTGCCAGCGGGCCTCTAACAGAGGAGCAGTTCTTC.

This CDR3 reads CASSFSDRGGYTF. CDR3 bases: TGTGCCAGCAGTTTTTCGGACAGGGGCGGCTACACCTTC. The chain links TRBV12-3 or TRBV12-4 to TRBJ1-2, with 9 bases matching TRBD1. There are 13 residues in the CDR3. V trimming: 3 bases; J trimming: 8 bases; junction bases outside the gene matches: 4.

The chain recombines TRBV19 with TRBJ1-1; 7 positions match TRBD1. V trimming: 7 bases; J trimming: 1 base; junction bases outside the gene matches: 6. Germline CDR1 reads LNHDA; CDR2 reads SQIVND (reference sequence). This CDR3 has 14 residues. CDR3 in amino acids: CASKGTATNTEAFF. In nucleotides, the CDR3 is TGTGCCAGTAAGGGGACAGCGACGAACACTGAAGCTTTCTTT.

V and J are TRBV3-1 (or the pseudogene TRBV3-2) and TRBJ2-1, with TRBD2 as a possible D gene (6 bases). The germline V and J ends were trimmed by 4 bases and 7 bases, with 8 bases remaining between them. The length of the CDR3 is 12 residues. From germline, CDR1 is LGHDT and CDR2 YNNKEL (reference sequence). CDR3 residues: CASSLTRNEQFF. Written as DNA, the CDR3 is TGTGCCAGCAGCCTGACTAGGAATGAGCAGTTCTTC.

This chain links TRBV24-1 with TRBJ2-2; D may be TRBD1 (5 bases). V was clipped by 2 bases and J by 5 bases, with 14 bases between them. Germline V gene data show CDR1 as KGHDR and CDR2 as SFDVKD. This CDR3 spans 16 amino acids. CDR3 in DNA: TGTGCCACCAGTGATTGGTATTGGGGCCGGACCGGGGAGCTGTTTTTT. Protein product: CATSDWYWGRTGELFF.

This chain links TRBV4-1 with TRBJ2-4; TRBD2 matches at 10 bases. This CDR3 contains 19 residues. The V and J ends lost 2 bases and 3 bases, in that order; junction bases with no gene match: 13. Per the germline V gene, CDR1 is MGHRA and CDR2 is YSYEKL. Here the CDR3 DNA reads TGCGCCAGCAGCCAATTACGACTTCAGACTAGCGGGCACAAAAACATTCAGTACTTC. This gives the protein CASSQLRLQTSGHKNIQYF.

V is TRBV5-1 and J is TRBJ2-1, with a tentative D call TRBD1 (5 bases). The CDR3 has 13 residues. Trimming stripped 0 bases from V and 8 bases from J, with 9 bases between. Looked up from germline, CDR1 is SGHRS and CDR2 is YFSETQ. The DNA of the CDR3 is TGCGCCAGCAGCTTGGATTTAGGGGATGAGCAGTTCTTC. Its translation: CASSLDLGDEQFF.

The gene calls are TRBV2 and TRBJ2-5, with 8 bases aligning to TRBD1. The CDR3 runs to 14 residues. CDR1 SNHLY and CDR2 FYNNEI come from the germline V gene. J lost 5 bases, V lost 7 bases, and 9 bases had no gene match. The CDR3 coding sequence is TGTGCCAGCATTAGGGACAGGTCCAAGGAGACCCAGTACTTC. Protein product: CASIRDRSKETQYF.

V is TRBV4-2 and J is TRBJ2-3; 10 bases map to TRBD2. Germline V gives CDR1 LGHNA, CDR2 YNFKEQ. V lost 0 bases to trimming and J lost 6 bases; unmatched junction nucleotides: 9. The length of the CDR3 is 17 residues. The DNA for the CDR3 is TGTGCCAGCAGCCAAGAATACCCCCTAGCGGGGGCCGATACGCAGTATTTT. As protein: CASSQEYPLAGADTQYF.

The chain employs TRBV5-6 and TRBJ2-3, with D hard to call. Germline assignment: CDR1 SGHDT and CDR2 YYEEEE. V gave up 3 bases and J gave up 5 bases, with 7 bases separating them. The CDR3 spans 12 residues. DNA for the CDR3: TGTGCCAGCAGCTCTCTAGTAGATACGCAGTATTTT. It specifies CASSSLVDTQYF.

This chain joins TRBV12-3 or TRBV12-4 and TRBJ2-5; no clear D gene. V lost 5 bases, J lost 1 base, and 8 bases lay in between. This CDR3 is 13 amino acids long. This CDR3 reads CASSLFFQETQYF. For the CDR3, the DNA is TGTGCCAGCAGTCTTTTCTTCCAAGAGACCCAGTACTTC.

The rearrangement uses TRBV2 and TRBJ2-3; TRBD2 aligns across 8 bases. This CDR3 spans 17 amino acids. Trimming took 3 bases from V and 1 from J; bases not matched to a gene: 9. The germline CDR1 and CDR2 sequences are SNHLY and FYNNEI. CDR3 sequence (DNA): TGTGCCAGCAGTGATCCTCTGCGGGGGGAGGGCACAGATACGCAGTATTTT. It specifies CASSDPLRGEGTDTQYF.